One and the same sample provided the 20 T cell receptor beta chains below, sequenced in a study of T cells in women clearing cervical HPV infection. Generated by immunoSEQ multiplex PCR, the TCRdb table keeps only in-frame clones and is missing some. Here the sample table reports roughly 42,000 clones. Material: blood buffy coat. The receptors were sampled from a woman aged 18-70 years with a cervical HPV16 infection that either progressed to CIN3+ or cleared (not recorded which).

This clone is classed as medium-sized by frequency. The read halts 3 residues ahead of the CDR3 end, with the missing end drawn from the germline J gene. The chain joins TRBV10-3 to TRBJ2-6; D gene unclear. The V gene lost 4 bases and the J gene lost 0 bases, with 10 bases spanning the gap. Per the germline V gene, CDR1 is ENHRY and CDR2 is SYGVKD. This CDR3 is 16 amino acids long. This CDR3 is CAISAKGFSGANVLTF. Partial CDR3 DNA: TGTGCCATCAGTGCGAAGGGTTTCTCTGGGGCCAACGTC.

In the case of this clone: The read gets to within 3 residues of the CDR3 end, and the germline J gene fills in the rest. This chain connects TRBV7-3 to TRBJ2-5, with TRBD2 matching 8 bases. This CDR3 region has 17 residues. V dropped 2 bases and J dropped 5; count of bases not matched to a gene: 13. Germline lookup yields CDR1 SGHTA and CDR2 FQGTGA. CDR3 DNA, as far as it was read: TGTGCCAGCAGCTTAGTGTGGGGCGGGGGGCCCCGGGAGACC. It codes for CASSLVWGGGPRET. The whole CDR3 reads CASSLVWGGGPRETQYF.

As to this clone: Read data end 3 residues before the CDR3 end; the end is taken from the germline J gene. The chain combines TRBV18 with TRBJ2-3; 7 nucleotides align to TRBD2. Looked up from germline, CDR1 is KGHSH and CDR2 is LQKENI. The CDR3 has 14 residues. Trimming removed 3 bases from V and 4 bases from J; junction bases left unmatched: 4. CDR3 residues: CASSPRGGSDTQYF. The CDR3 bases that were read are TGTGCCAGCTCACCTCGCGGGGGATCAGATACG.

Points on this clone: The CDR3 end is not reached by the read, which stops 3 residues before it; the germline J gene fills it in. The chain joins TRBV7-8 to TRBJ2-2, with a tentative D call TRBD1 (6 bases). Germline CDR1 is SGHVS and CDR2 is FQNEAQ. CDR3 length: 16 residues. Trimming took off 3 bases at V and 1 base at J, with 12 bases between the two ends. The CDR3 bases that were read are TGTGCCAGCAGCTTTCGGGCAGGGGAGAACACCGGGGAG. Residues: CASSFRAGENTGE. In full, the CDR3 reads CASSFRAGENTGELFF. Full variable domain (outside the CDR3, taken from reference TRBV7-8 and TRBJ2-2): GAGVSQSPRYKVAKRGQDVALRCDPISGHVSLFWYQQALGQGPEFLTYFQNEAQLDKSGLPSDRFFAERPEGSVSTLKIQRTQQEDSAVYLCASSFRAGENTGELFFGEGSRLTVL.

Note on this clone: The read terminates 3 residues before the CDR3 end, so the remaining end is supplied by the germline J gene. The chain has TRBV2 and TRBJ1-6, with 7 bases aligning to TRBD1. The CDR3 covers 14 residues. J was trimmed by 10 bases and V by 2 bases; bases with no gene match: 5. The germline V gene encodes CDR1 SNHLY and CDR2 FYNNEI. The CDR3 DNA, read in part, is TGTGCCAGCAGTGAATTACAGGGGAACTCACCC. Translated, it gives CASSELQGNSP. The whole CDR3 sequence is CASSELQGNSPLHF.

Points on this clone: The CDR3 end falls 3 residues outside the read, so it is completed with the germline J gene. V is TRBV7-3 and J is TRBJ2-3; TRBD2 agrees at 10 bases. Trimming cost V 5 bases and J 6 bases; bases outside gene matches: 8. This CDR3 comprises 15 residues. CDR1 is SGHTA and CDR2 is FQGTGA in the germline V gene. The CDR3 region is CASSNSGGLVDTQYF. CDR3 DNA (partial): TGTGCCAGCAGCAATAGCGGGGGGTTGGTGGATACG.

The CDR3 spells CASSEESSGGLYNEQFF. CDR3 DNA (partial): TGTGCCAGCAGTGAAGAGTCTAGCGGGGGCCTTTACAATGAG. V is TRBV6-1 and J is TRBJ2-1, with TRBD2 identical over 10 bases. The read finishes 3 residues shy of the CDR3 end, and the germline J gene is used to complete it. Germline V gene sequence: CDR1 MNHNS, CDR2 SASEGT. V trimming: 1 base; J trimming: 4 bases; junction bases outside the gene matches: 7. The CDR3 has 17 residues.

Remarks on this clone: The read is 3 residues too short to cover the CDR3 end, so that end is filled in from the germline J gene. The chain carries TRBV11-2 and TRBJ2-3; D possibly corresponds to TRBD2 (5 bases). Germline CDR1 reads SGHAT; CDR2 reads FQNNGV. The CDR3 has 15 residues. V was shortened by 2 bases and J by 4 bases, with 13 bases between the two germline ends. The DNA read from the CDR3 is TGTGCCAGCAGCTTAACGGTCTCGAGGGCAGATACG. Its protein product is CASSLTVSRADT. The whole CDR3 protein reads CASSLTVSRADTQYF.

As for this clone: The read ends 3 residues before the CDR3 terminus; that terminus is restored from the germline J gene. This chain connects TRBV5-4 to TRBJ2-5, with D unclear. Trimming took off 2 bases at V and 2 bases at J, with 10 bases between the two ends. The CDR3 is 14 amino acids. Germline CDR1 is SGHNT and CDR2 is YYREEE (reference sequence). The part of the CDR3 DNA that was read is TGTGCCAGCAGCTTCGGCGGCGGTCAAGAGACC. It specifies CASSFGGGQET. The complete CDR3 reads CASSFGGGQETQYF.

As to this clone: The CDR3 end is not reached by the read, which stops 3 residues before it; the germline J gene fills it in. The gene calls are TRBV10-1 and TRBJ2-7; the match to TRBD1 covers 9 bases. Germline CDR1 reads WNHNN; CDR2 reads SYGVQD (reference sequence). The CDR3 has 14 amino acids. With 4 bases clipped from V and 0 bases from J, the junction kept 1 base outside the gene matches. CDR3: CASSAGQGSYEQYF. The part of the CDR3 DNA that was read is TGCGCCAGCAGTGCGGGACAGGGCTCCTACGAG.

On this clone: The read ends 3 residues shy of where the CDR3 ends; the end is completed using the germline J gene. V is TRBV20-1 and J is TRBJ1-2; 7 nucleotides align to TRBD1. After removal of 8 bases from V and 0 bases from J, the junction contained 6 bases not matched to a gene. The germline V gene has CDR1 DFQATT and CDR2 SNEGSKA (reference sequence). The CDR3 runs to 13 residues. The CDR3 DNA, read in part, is TGCAGTATTTCGGGACAGACTAACTATGGC. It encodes CSISGQTNYG. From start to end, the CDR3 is CSISGQTNYGYTF.

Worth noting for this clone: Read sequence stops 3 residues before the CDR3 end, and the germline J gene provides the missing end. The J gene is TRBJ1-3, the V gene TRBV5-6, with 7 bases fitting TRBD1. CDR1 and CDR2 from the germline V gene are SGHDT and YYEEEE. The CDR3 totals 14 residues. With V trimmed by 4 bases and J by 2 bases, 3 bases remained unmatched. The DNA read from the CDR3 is TGTGCCAGCAGCAAAACAGGGGCTGGAAACACC. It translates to CASSKTGAGNT. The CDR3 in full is CASSKTGAGNTIYF.

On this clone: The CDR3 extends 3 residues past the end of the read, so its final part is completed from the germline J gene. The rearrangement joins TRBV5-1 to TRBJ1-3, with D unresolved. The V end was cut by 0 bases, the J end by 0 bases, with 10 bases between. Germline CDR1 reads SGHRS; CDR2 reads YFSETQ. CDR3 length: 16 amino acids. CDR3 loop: CASSLAGFLSGNTIYF. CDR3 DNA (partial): TGCGCCAGCAGCTTGGCCGGGTTCCTCTCTGGAAACACC.

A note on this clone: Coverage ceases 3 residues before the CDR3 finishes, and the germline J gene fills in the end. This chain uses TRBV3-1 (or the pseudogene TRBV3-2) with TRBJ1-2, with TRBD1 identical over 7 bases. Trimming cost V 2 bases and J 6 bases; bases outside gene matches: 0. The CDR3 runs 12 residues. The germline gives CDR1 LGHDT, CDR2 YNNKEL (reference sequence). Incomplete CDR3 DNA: TGTGCCAGCAGCCAAACAGGGGATGGC. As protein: CASSQTGDG. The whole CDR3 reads CASSQTGDGYTF.

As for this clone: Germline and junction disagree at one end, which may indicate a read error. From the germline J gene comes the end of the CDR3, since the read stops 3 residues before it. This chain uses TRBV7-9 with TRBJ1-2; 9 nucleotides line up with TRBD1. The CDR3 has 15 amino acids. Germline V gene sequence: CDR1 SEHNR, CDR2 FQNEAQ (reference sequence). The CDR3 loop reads CASTLGTGYNYGYTF. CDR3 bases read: TGTGCCAGCACCTTAGGGACAGGGTATAACTATGGC. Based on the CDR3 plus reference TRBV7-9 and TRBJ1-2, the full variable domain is DTGVSQNPRHKITKRGQNVTFRCDPISEHNRLYWYRQTLGQGPEFLTYFQNEAQLEKSRLLSDRFSAERPKGSFSTLEIQRTEQGDSAMYLCASTLGTGYNYGYTFGSGTRLTVV.

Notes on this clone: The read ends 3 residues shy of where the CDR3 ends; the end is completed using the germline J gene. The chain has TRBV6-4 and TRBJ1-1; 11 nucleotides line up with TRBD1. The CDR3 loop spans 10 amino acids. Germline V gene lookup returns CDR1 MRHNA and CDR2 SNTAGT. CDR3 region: CATGQGAAFF. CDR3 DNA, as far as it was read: TGTGCCACCGGACAGGGGGCG.

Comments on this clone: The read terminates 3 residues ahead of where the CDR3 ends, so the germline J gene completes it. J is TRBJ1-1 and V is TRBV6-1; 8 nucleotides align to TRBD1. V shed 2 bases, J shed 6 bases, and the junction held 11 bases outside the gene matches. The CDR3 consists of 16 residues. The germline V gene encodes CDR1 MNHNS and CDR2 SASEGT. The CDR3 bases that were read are TGTGCCAGCAGTGAACCCGGGACCAGGGGGCTCGCTGAA. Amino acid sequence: CASSEPGTRGLAE. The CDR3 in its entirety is CASSEPGTRGLAEAFF.

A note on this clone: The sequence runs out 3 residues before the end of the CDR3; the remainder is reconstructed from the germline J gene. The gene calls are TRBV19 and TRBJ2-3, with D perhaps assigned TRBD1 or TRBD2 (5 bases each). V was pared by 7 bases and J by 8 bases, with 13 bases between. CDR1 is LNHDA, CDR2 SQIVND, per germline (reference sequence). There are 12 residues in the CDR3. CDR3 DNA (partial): TGTGCCAGTAAGGCAGAGAGGGGTACG. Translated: CASKAERGT. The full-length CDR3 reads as CASKAERGTQYF.

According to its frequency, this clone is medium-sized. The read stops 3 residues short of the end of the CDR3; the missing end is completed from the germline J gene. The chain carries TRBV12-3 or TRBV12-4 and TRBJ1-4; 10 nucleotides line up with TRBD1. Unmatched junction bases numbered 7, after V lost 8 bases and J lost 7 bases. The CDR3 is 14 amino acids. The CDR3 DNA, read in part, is TGTGCCAGCGGTCGAGGGACAGGGGCTGAAAAA. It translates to CASGRGTGAEK. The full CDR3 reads CASGRGTGAEKLFF.

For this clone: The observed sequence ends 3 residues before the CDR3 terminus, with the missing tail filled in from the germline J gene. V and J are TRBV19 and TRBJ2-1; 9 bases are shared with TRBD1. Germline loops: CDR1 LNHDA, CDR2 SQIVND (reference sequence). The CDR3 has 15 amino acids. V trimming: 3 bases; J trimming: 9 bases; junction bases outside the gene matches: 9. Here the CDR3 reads CASSIPGQGSGEQFF. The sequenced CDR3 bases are TGTGCCAGTAGTATTCCGGGACAGGGTTCCGGTGAG.